These 2 T cell receptor beta chains originate from one sample sequenced in a study of regulatory T cells in long-lasting Graves disease. Investigators prepared the TCR beta libraries by applying iRepertoire HTBI primers and Arm-PCR of CDR3 regions. From the multiplex PCR reads, TCRdb called clonotypes with MiXCR, one entry per CDR3 protein. The sample has about 540,000 distinct CDR3 sequences, 13% seen once. Documented time point: newly diagnosed GD, antithyroid drugs for less than 3 months. RNA isolated from PBMCs was used to make the TCR library. These sequences were also reported in another study, on T cells in Graves' hyperthyroidism and ophthalmopathy.

This material consisted of peripheral blood mononuclear cells (PBMCs), taken at new diagnosis, from a patient treated with antithyroid drugs. The origin of the receptors is a man aged 30-40 years with Graves disease.

The sample holds a few counts of this clonotype. The chain is built from TRBV20-1 and TRBJ2-1; 7 bases are shared with TRBD2. The V gene end was trimmed by 6 bases and the J gene end by 6 bases; junction bases not matched to a gene: 14. This CDR3 spans 15 amino acids. The germline gives CDR1 DFQATT, CDR2 SNEGSKA (reference sequence). CDR3 nucleotides: TGCAGTGCCAGAAGGCTAGCGGACCCAGGCAATGAGCAGTTCTTC. It is translated as CSARRLADPGNEQFF.

Only a few counts were recorded for this clonotype. The chain is built from TRBV5-1 and TRBJ2-5; TRBD2 is a possible D gene (5 bases). CDR3 size: 16 residues. The germline CDR1 and CDR2 sequences are SGHRS and YFSETQ. The ends were cut back, 4 bases at V and 2 bases at J, with 18 bases in the middle. CDR3 amino acids: CASSLDPTGRQETQYF. CDR3 sequence (DNA): TGCGCCAGCAGCCTTGACCCAACGGGAAGACAAGAGACCCAGTACTTC.